Listed below are T cell receptor beta chains from one sample, sequenced in a study of blood T cell repertoires in COVID-19. Here immunoSEQ multiplex PCR was the method, and the copy in TCRdb shows in-frame clones only, minus some. Among around 260,000 clones listed, around 86% were seen once. Sequenced material: peripheral blood. These receptors originate from a woman in her twenties or thirties with active or convalescent COVID-19. The CDR3 runs from the conserved cysteine through the conserved F or W. The order of the fields is V gene, J gene, CDR3 protein.

>TRBV7-2|TRBJ1-1
CASSLTGGHTEAFF
>TRBV29-1|TRBJ1-2
CSVETGGRTRGYGYTF
>TRBV10-3|TRBJ1-2
CAISVEAESNYGYTF
>TRBV9|TRBJ1-1
CASSVGRKNTEAFF
>TRBV19|TRBJ2-5
CASKPTGWETQYF
>TRBV10-1|TRBJ1-5
CASGDSNQPQHF
>TRBV19|TRBJ1-5
CASSPQGLVSNQPQHF
>TRBV6-5|TRBJ2-7
CASNRAGGNYEQYF
>TRBV6-5|TRBJ2-7
CASRKGQGFYEQYF
>TRBV28|TRBJ1-2
CASSSGTDYGYTF
>TRBV3-1/TRBV3-2|TRBJ2-5
CASGRRIAGSQTQYF
>TRBV4-2|TRBJ2-2
CASSYQGADTGELFF
>TRBV6-4|TRBJ2-7
CASSDATEKDYEQYF
>TRBV18|TRBJ1-6
CASSPTGGNSPLHF
>TRBV19|TRBJ1-2
CASSPDSLLNYGYTF
>TRBV7-9|TRBJ2-4
CASSLGEGSRGGIQYF